Included here is one T cell receptor (beta chain) sequence, with context. This record comes from a study of blood T cell repertoires in COVID-19. As for the study in general: From the United States, Italy and Spain came samples of acute and convalescent COVID-19. PBMCs, B-cell-depleted T cells, or T cells were the source of the cDNA or gDNA that made up the material.

J gave up 2 bases and V 2 bases, and 7 bases lay outside the gene matches. The CDR3 runs to 16 residues. From germline, CDR1 is SGHDN and CDR2 FVKESK. In the authors' methods: Estimation of nucleated cell counts was performed using reference gene primer amplification. The method was immunoSEQ multiplex PCR; TCRdb's version includes in-frame clones alone and lacks a portion of them. V, J and clone size are taken as reported in that table, and D and trimming were inferred from the DNA itself. The data show 140,000 to 150,000 clones, around 87% seen once. The specimen sequenced was peripheral blood. This chain connects TRBV14 to TRBJ2-5, with TRBD1 matching 8 bases. The source of this sequence is an older man with acute or convalescent COVID-19. In nucleotides, the CDR3 is TGTGCCAGCAGCCAATCGGGCAGGGGGCCTCAAGAGACCCAGTACTTC. This sequence encodes CASSQSGRGPQETQYF.